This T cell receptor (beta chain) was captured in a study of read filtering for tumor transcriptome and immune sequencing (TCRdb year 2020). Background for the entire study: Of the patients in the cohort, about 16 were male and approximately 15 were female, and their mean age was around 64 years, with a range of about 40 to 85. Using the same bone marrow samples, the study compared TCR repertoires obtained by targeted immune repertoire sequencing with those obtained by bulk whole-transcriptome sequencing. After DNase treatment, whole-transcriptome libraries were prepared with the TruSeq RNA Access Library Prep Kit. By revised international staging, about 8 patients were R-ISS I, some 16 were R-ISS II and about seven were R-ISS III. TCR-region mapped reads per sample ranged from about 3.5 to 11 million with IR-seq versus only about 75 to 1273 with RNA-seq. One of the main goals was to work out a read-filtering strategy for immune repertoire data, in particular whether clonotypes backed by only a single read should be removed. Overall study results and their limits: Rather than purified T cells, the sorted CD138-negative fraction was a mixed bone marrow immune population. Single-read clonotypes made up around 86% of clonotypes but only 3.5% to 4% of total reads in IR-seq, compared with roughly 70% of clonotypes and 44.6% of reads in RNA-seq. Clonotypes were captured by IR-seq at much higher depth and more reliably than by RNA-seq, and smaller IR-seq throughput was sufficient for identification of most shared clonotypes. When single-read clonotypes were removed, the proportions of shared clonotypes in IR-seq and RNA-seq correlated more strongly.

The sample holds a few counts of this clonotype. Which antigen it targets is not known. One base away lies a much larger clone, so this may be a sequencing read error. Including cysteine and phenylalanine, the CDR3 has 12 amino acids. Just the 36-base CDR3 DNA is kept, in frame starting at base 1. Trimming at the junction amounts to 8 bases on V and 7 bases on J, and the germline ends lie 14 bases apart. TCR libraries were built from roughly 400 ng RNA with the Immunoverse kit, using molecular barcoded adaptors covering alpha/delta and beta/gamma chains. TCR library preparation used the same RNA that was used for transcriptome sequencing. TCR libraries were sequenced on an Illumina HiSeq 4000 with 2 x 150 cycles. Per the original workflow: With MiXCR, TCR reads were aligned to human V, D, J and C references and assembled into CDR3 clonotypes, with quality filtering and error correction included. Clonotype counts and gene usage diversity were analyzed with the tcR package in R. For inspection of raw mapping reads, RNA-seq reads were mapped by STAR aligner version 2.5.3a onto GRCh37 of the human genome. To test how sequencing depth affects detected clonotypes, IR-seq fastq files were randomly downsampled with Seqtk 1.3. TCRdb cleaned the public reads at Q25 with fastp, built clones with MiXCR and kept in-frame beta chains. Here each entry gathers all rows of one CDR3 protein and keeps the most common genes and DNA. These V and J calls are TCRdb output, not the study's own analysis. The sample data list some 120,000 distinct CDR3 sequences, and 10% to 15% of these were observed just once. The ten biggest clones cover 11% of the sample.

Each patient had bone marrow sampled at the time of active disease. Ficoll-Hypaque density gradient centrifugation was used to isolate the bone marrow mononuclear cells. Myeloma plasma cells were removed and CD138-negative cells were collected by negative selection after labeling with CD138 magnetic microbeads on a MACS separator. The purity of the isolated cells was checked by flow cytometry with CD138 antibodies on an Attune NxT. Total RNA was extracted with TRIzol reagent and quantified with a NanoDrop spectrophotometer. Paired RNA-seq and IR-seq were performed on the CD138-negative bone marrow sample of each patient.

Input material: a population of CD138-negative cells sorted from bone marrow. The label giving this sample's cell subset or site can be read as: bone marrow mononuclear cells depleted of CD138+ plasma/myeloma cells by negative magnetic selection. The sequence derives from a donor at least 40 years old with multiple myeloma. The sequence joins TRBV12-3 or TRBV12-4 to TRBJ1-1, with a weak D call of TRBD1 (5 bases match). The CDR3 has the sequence CASLRTRDEAFF. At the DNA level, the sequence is TGTGCCAGCCTCAGGACAAGGGATGAAGCTTTCTTT.